This is a list of T cell receptor beta chains from one sample in a study of blood T cell repertoires in COVID-19. The repertoire was sequenced with immunoSEQ multiplex PCR; TCRdb's copy has only in-frame clones and lacks some. The table has 150,000 or so clones, roughly 84% seen once. Sequencing was done on a sample of peripheral blood. These receptors were collected from a woman aged 55 to 70 with COVID-19, enrolled during active disease. The CDR3 runs from the conserved cysteine through the conserved F or W. The D gene is left open where the match is weak. Where a row states a size, it is once, few, many or the class of an expanded clone; other rows omit it.

V: TRBV6-4
D: NA
J: TRBJ2-3
size: NA
DNA: TGTGCCAGCCCGAGACAAATCCGATCTAGCACAGATACGCAGTATTTT
CDR3: CASPRQIRSSTDTQYF

V: TRBV2
D: NA
J: TRBJ1-4
size: NA
DNA: TGTGCCACCTCCAGGGGTGCCACTAATGAAAAACTGTTTTTT
CDR3: CATSRGATNEKLFF

V: TRBV5-4
D: TRBD1
J: TRBJ1-3
size: NA
DNA: TGTGCCTCACAGGGGGGTGGAAACACCATATATTTT
CDR3: CASQGGGNTIYF

V: TRBV2
D: TRBD1
J: TRBJ1-5
size: NA
DNA: TGTGCCAGCAGGGGGCAGGGGGGCAATCAGCCCCAGCATTTT
CDR3: CASRGQGGNQPQHF

V: TRBV6-4
D: NA
J: TRBJ1-1
size: NA
DNA: TGTGCCAGCAGTGTTCAGGGCTCTGACACTGAAGCTTTCTTT
CDR3: CASSVQGSDTEAFF

V: TRBV3-1/TRBV3-2
D: TRBD1
J: TRBJ1-3
size: NA
DNA: TGTGCCAGCAGCCTGGGACAGCTCTCTGGAAACACCATATATTTT
CDR3: CASSLGQLSGNTIYF

V: TRBV19
D: NA
J: TRBJ1-4
size: NA
DNA: TGTGCCAGTAGTGACCGGGTTGGTGGTAATGAAAAACTGTTTTTT
CDR3: CASSDRVGGNEKLFF

V: TRBV6-5
D: NA
J: TRBJ2-7
size: NA
DNA: TGTGCCAGCAGCCCGCAGGGATCCCCCTACGAGCAGTACTTC
CDR3: CASSPQGSPYEQYF

V: TRBV13
D: NA
J: TRBJ1-6
size: NA
DNA: TGTGCCAGCAGCTTACGAGGAGATAATTCACCCCTCCACTTT
CDR3: CASSLRGDNSPLHF

V: TRBV7-3
D: NA
J: TRBJ1-1
size: NA
DNA: TGTGCCAGCAGCATGACGAGGGAGGCTGAAGCTTTCTTT
CDR3: CASSMTREAEAFF

V: TRBV13
D: NA
J: TRBJ2-2
size: NA
DNA: TGTGCCAGCAGCCGTACAGGGTCCACCGGGGAGCTGTTTTTT
CDR3: CASSRTGSTGELFF

V: TRBV20-1
D: NA
J: TRBJ2-1
size: NA
DNA: TGCAGTGCTAGAGACCCCCCACGACTGTTCTTC
CDR3: CSARDPPRLFF

V: TRBV12-3/TRBV12-4
D: NA
J: TRBJ1-1
size: once
DNA: TGTGCCAGCAGTCTGACAGTAAACACTGAAGCTTTCTTT
CDR3: CASSLTVNTEAFF

V: TRBV5-1
D: NA
J: TRBJ1-3
size: NA
DNA: TGCGCCAGCAGCCGAGGAGGGTTTGACGGAAACACCATATATTTT
CDR3: CASSRGGFDGNTIYF

V: TRBV3-1/TRBV3-2
D: NA
J: TRBJ1-4
size: NA
DNA: TGTGCCAGCAGCCAAAGCGGGACGCCTCAGGGAAAACTGTTTTTT
CDR3: CASSQSGTPQGKLFF

V: TRBV19
D: NA
J: TRBJ1-5
size: once
DNA: TGTGCCAGTGCTCCCGGCCCACTTACAGGGATCCAGCCCCAGCATTTT
CDR3: CASAPGPLTGIQPQHF

V: TRBV27
D: NA
J: TRBJ2-3
size: NA
DNA: TGTGCCAGCAGTTTGTTTCGGGGGGATACGCAGTATTTT
CDR3: CASSLFRGDTQYF

V: TRBV12-3/TRBV12-4
D: TRBD1
J: TRBJ2-1
size: NA
DNA: TGTGCCAGCAGTCGGGACAGGCGGGAGCAGTTCTTC
CDR3: CASSRDRREQFF

V: TRBV5-1
D: NA
J: TRBJ2-2
size: NA
DNA: TGCGCCAGCAGCTTATATAGCGAAGGGACCGGGGAGCTGTTTTTT
CDR3: CASSLYSEGTGELFF

V: TRBV3-1/TRBV3-2
D: NA
J: TRBJ1-3
size: NA
DNA: TGTGCCAGCAGCCAAGAAGGAACAGTCCGAAACACCATATATTTT
CDR3: CASSQEGTVRNTIYF

V: TRBV5-1
D: TRBD2
J: TRBJ2-5
size: NA
DNA: TGCGCCAGCAGCTCCACACCGGGTAGCGGGAGAGAGACCCAGTACTTC
CDR3: CASSSTPGSGRETQYF

V: TRBV30
D: NA
J: TRBJ1-1
size: few
DNA: TGTGCCTGGAGTGTTAGGGGGAACACTGAAGCTTTCTTT
CDR3: CAWSVRGNTEAFF

V: TRBV5-3
D: NA
J: TRBJ1-1
size: NA
DNA: TGTGCCAGAAGCTTCGAGGCAGGTACAGGGAGCACTGAAGCTTTCTTT
CDR3: CARSFEAGTGSTEAFF

V: TRBV7-8
D: NA
J: TRBJ1-1
size: NA
DNA: TGTGCCAGCAGCCGACGGGTGAACACTGAAGCTTTCTTT
CDR3: CASSRRVNTEAFF

V: TRBV19
D: NA
J: TRBJ1-6
size: NA
DNA: TGTGCCTCCCAGGGTGAGTCGTGGAATTCACCCCTCCACTTT
CDR3: CASQGESWNSPLHF

V: TRBV5-1
D: NA
J: TRBJ1-3
size: NA
DNA: TGCGCCAGCAGCTCGAGGCCCGACGGAGGAAACACCATATATTTT
CDR3: CASSSRPDGGNTIYF

V: TRBV2
D: NA
J: TRBJ1-2
size: NA
DNA: TGTGCCAGCAGCGACCAGGGGTCGGGCTATGGCTACACCTTC
CDR3: CASSDQGSGYGYTF

V: TRBV5-1
D: TRBD2
J: TRBJ2-1
size: once
DNA: TGCGCCAGCAGCCGGACTAGCGGGGGGGCGAATGAGCAGTTCTTC
CDR3: CASSRTSGGANEQFF

V: TRBV30
D: NA
J: TRBJ2-5
size: NA
DNA: TGTGCCTGGAGAGGACAGCAAGAGACCCAGTACTTC
CDR3: CAWRGQQETQYF

V: TRBV15
D: TRBD2
J: TRBJ2-2
size: NA
DNA: TGTGCCACCAGCCCCTTCGGCGGGAGGATCGCCGGGGAGCTGTTTTTT
CDR3: CATSPFGGRIAGELFF

V: TRBV7-2
D: TRBD2
J: TRBJ2-7
size: NA
DNA: TGTGCCAGCAGCTTGGGGCTAGCGGTTGGTGACTACGAGCAGTACTTC
CDR3: CASSLGLAVGDYEQYF